Listed below are T cell receptor beta chains from one sample, sequenced in a study of blood T cells in healthy people across ages. TCRdb ran MiXCR on the 5' RACE reads and lists one entry per CDR3 protein. The data hold about 720,000 distinct CDR3 sequences, with 20% to 25% observed a single time. Sequencing was performed on blood. The receptors shown here come from a man between 65 and 79 years old in good health. The CDR3 runs from the conserved cysteine through the conserved F or W. Fields, in order: clone size, J gene, D gene, V gene, CDR3 protein, CDR3 DNA. D genes are given only for firm matches. Clone size appears in some rows only: once, few, many, or a class for an expanded clone.

clone size: many; J gene: TRBJ2-1; D gene: NA; V gene: TRBV27; CDR3 protein: CASSPMSSYNEQFF; CDR3 DNA: TGTGCCAGCAGCCCAATGAGCTCCTACAATGAGCAGTTCTTC
clone size: NA; J gene: TRBJ1-4; D gene: NA; V gene: TRBV20-1; CDR3 protein: CSALGSTHPFNEKLFF; CDR3 DNA: TGCAGTGCTCTAGGGTCTACCCATCCGTTTAATGAAAAACTGTTTTTT
clone size: NA; J gene: TRBJ2-1; D gene: NA; V gene: TRBV7-6; CDR3 protein: CASSNVKSYNEQFF; CDR3 DNA: TGTGCCAGCAGCAACGTGAAATCCTACAATGAGCAGTTCTTC
clone size: many; J gene: TRBJ1-4; D gene: TRBD1; V gene: TRBV2; CDR3 protein: CASKRGQDATNEKLFF; CDR3 DNA: TGTGCCAGCAAGAGGGGGCAGGACGCAACTAATGAAAAACTGTTTTTT
clone size: NA; J gene: TRBJ2-1; D gene: NA; V gene: TRBV11-2; CDR3 protein: CASSLGAGNTYNEQFF; CDR3 DNA: TGTGCCAGCAGCTTAGGTGCAGGGAATACCTACAATGAGCAGTTCTTC
clone size: few; J gene: TRBJ2-3; D gene: NA; V gene: TRBV5-1; CDR3 protein: CASSLLWVEDTQYF; CDR3 DNA: TGCGCCAGCAGCTTGTTGTGGGTAGAGGATACGCAGTATTTT
clone size: few; J gene: TRBJ2-6; D gene: NA; V gene: TRBV7-8; CDR3 protein: CASSSRVSSGANVLTF; CDR3 DNA: TGTGCCAGCAGCAGCAGGGTTAGCTCTGGGGCCAACGTCCTGACTTTC
clone size: many; J gene: TRBJ2-1; D gene: NA; V gene: TRBV14; CDR3 protein: CASSPWYNEQFF; CDR3 DNA: TGTGCCAGCAGCCCCTGGTACAATGAGCAGTTCTTC
clone size: NA; J gene: TRBJ1-2; D gene: NA; V gene: TRBV20-1; CDR3 protein: CSARDMRGTIHGYTF; CDR3 DNA: TGCAGTGCTAGAGATATGAGGGGAACAATCCATGGCTACACCTTC
clone size: NA; J gene: TRBJ2-4; D gene: NA; V gene: TRBV20-1; CDR3 protein: CSATSPGIIAKNIQYF; CDR3 DNA: TGCAGTGCTACGTCACCCGGCATCATAGCCAAAAACATTCAGTACTTC
clone size: NA; J gene: TRBJ2-5; D gene: NA; V gene: TRBV12-3/TRBV12-4; CDR3 protein: CDPLNPLQGSGVTQYF; CDR3 DNA: TGTGATCCCCTAAACCCACTACAGGGTTCTGGTGTGACCCAGTACTTC
clone size: few; J gene: TRBJ2-3; D gene: NA; V gene: TRBV11-2; CDR3 protein: CASSIRQGGDTQYF; CDR3 DNA: TGTGCCAGCAGCATCAGACAGGGAGGAGATACGCAGTATTTT
clone size: NA; J gene: TRBJ2-1; D gene: TRBD2; V gene: TRBV10-3; CDR3 protein: CAISESATSGTSNEQFF; CDR3 DNA: TGTGCCATCAGTGAGTCAGCTACTTCCGGGACTAGCAATGAGCAGTTCTTC
clone size: NA; J gene: TRBJ2-4; D gene: TRBD1; V gene: TRBV20-1; CDR3 protein: CSAAPWTGIPKNIQYF; CDR3 DNA: TGCAGTGCTGCTCCCTGGACAGGCATCCCCAAAAACATTCAGTACTTC
clone size: few; J gene: TRBJ2-7; D gene: NA; V gene: TRBV25-1; CDR3 protein: CASSETDGRYEQYF; CDR3 DNA: TGTGCCAGCAGTGAAACCGACGGACGCTACGAGCAGTACTTC
clone size: few; J gene: TRBJ1-2; D gene: NA; V gene: TRBV6-5; CDR3 protein: CASSYSLDAPVSRSYGYTF; CDR3 DNA: TGTGCCAGCAGTTACAGCTTGGATGCGCCAGTATCCCGCAGCTATGGCTACACCTTC
clone size: NA; J gene: TRBJ2-5; D gene: NA; V gene: TRBV7-2; CDR3 protein: CASSLVVFKETQYF; CDR3 DNA: TGTGCCAGCAGCTTAGTTGTGTTTAAAGAGACCCAGTACTTC
clone size: NA; J gene: TRBJ2-3; D gene: NA; V gene: TRBV3-1; CDR3 protein: CASSHLSSTDTQYF; CDR3 DNA: TGTGCCAGCAGCCATTTATCTAGCACAGATACGCAGTATTTT
clone size: NA; J gene: TRBJ2-1; D gene: TRBD1; V gene: TRBV29-1; CDR3 protein: CGVEHRGSYNEQFF; CDR3 DNA: TGCGGCGTTGAGCACAGGGGCTCCTACAATGAGCAGTTCTTC
clone size: NA; J gene: TRBJ2-1; D gene: TRBD2; V gene: TRBV18; CDR3 protein: CASSQKTSGSRNEQFF; CDR3 DNA: TGTGCCAGCTCACAAAAGACTAGCGGGAGTCGCAATGAGCAGTTCTTC
clone size: few; J gene: TRBJ1-5; D gene: TRBD1; V gene: TRBV11-2; CDR3 protein: CASSRFTGGWEPQHF; CDR3 DNA: TGTGCCAGCAGCCGTTTTACAGGGGGCTGGGAGCCCCAGCATTTT
clone size: NA; J gene: TRBJ2-3; D gene: NA; V gene: TRBV5-1; CDR3 protein: CASSPGRGPNTDTQYF; CDR3 DNA: TGCGCCAGCAGCCCAGGGCGGGGGCCTAACACAGATACGCAGTATTTT
clone size: NA; J gene: TRBJ2-1; D gene: TRBD2; V gene: TRBV20-1; CDR3 protein: CRARESGTRLNEQFF; CDR3 DNA: TGCAGAGCTAGGGAATCCGGGACTAGACTGAATGAGCAGTTCTTC
clone size: few; J gene: TRBJ2-3; D gene: TRBD2; V gene: TRBV27; CDR3 protein: CASSRRTSGSDTQYF; CDR3 DNA: TGTGCCAGCAGTCGTCGGACTAGCGGGAGTGATACGCAGTATTTT
clone size: few; J gene: TRBJ2-3; D gene: NA; V gene: TRBV6-5; CDR3 protein: CASSSGGETDTQYF; CDR3 DNA: TGTGCCAGCAGTTCAGGGGGGGAGACAGATACGCAGTATTTT
clone size: few; J gene: TRBJ2-5; D gene: TRBD2; V gene: TRBV4-2; CDR3 protein: CASSQAPSGGAETQYF; CDR3 DNA: TGTGCCAGCAGCCAGGCTCCTAGCGGGGGGGCCGAGACCCAGTACTTC
clone size: NA; J gene: TRBJ2-1; D gene: NA; V gene: TRBV20-1; CDR3 protein: CSAPSGGAVYNEQFF; CDR3 DNA: TGCAGTGCTCCCTCCGGCGGGGCGGTCTACAATGAGCAGTTCTTC
clone size: NA; J gene: TRBJ1-6; D gene: NA; V gene: TRBV2; CDR3 protein: CASTPPGSISPLHF; CDR3 DNA: TGTGCCAGCACCCCGCCGGGTTCCATTTCACCCCTCCACTTT
clone size: few; J gene: TRBJ2-3; D gene: TRBD2; V gene: TRBV20-1; CDR3 protein: CSARDAAGGVDTQYF; CDR3 DNA: TGCAGTGCTAGGGACGCCGCGGGGGGGGTAGATACGCAGTATTTT
clone size: few; J gene: TRBJ2-3; D gene: NA; V gene: TRBV7-9; CDR3 protein: CASTLRLESDTQYF; CDR3 DNA: TGTGCCAGCACCTTAAGACTAGAGTCTGATACGCAGTATTTT
clone size: NA; J gene: TRBJ2-1; D gene: NA; V gene: TRBV7-3; CDR3 protein: CASSLSLSNEQFF; CDR3 DNA: TGTGCCAGCAGCCTCTCGCTATCCAATGAGCAGTTCTTC
clone size: NA; J gene: TRBJ2-7; D gene: TRBD2; V gene: TRBV5-1; CDR3 protein: CASSLLAGGQNYEQYF; CDR3 DNA: TGCGCCAGCAGCTTGCTAGCGGGGGGGCAAAACTACGAGCAGTACTTC
clone size: NA; J gene: TRBJ1-1; D gene: NA; V gene: TRBV14; CDR3 protein: CASTEVPGSEAFF; CDR3 DNA: TGTGCCAGCACGGAAGTGCCCGGCTCTGAAGCTTTCTTT
clone size: NA; J gene: TRBJ1-6; D gene: NA; V gene: TRBV12-3/TRBV12-4; CDR3 protein: CASSLWHNSPLHF; CDR3 DNA: TGTGCCAGCAGTTTATGGCATAATTCACCCCTCCACTTT
clone size: few; J gene: TRBJ2-5; D gene: TRBD2; V gene: TRBV25-1; CDR3 protein: CASSPNSGGVKTQYF; CDR3 DNA: TGTGCCAGCAGCCCAAATAGCGGGGGAGTTAAGACCCAGTACTTC
clone size: NA; J gene: TRBJ2-3; D gene: NA; V gene: TRBV20-1; CDR3 protein: CSASRPGARTDTQYF; CDR3 DNA: TGCAGTGCTAGTAGGCCGGGGGCCCGCACAGATACGCAGTATTTT
clone size: NA; J gene: TRBJ2-1; D gene: NA; V gene: TRBV24-1; CDR3 protein: CATSDQTRVLSNEQFF; CDR3 DNA: TGTGCCACCAGTGACCAAACTAGAGTACTTAGCAATGAGCAGTTCTTC
clone size: few; J gene: TRBJ2-7; D gene: TRBD1; V gene: TRBV28; CDR3 protein: CASSLTSGQYYEQYF; CDR3 DNA: TGTGCCAGCAGTCTTACCTCGGGACAGTACTACGAGCAGTACTTC
clone size: many; J gene: TRBJ1-1; D gene: TRBD1; V gene: TRBV12-5; CDR3 protein: CASGLVLAGGDTEAFF; CDR3 DNA: TGTGCTAGTGGTTTGGTACTGGCAGGGGGGGACACTGAAGCTTTCTTT
clone size: NA; J gene: TRBJ1-6; D gene: TRBD1; V gene: TRBV12-3/TRBV12-4; CDR3 protein: CASSTTGNSPLHF; CDR3 DNA: TGTGCCAGCAGCACGACAGGGAATTCACCCCTCCACTTT
clone size: NA; J gene: TRBJ1-1; D gene: TRBD1; V gene: TRBV11-2; CDR3 protein: CASKTRQGDTEAFF; CDR3 DNA: TGTGCCAGCAAAACACGACAGGGGGACACTGAAGCTTTCTTT
clone size: NA; J gene: TRBJ1-3; D gene: NA; V gene: TRBV20-1; CDR3 protein: CSAREAPGTAGNTIYF; CDR3 DNA: TGCAGTGCTAGAGAAGCCCCAGGGACCGCTGGAAACACCATATATTTT